This T cell receptor (beta chain) was observed in a study of CD8+ T cells in alopecia areata. Study details: The investigators scored severity in treated patients by the percentage of affected scalp area.

In each case, RNA was isolated and then reverse transcribed into cDNA as the sequencing template. TCRdb's table, derived via immunoSEQ multiplex PCR, lists solely in-frame clones and lacks some. The table lists over 100,000 clones, about three fifths of them singletons, with 10% to 15% in the top ten. Treatment here: oral pan-JAK inhibitor, 5-10 mg twice daily. Study-level points and caveats: Amid tofacitinib therapy, many expanded lesional clones stayed present in scalp and blood.

Regarding this clone: The antigen is undetermined.

This CDR3 contains 16 residues. Germline CDR1 and CDR2: MNHEY and SMNVEV (reference sequence). With 4 bases removed from V and 0 bases from J, the gap between germline ends came to 15 bases. The specimen comprised CD8+ T cells sorted from blood, sampled at week 24, from a patient treated with tofacitinib. This chain links TRBV27 with TRBJ1-2; no firm D call. The clonotype was recovered from a human donor with alopecia areata. The CDR3 is CASSSSVSRPNYGYTF. The CDR3 DNA is TGTGCCAGCAGTTCGTCCGTGAGCCGCCCTAACTATGGCTACACCTTC.